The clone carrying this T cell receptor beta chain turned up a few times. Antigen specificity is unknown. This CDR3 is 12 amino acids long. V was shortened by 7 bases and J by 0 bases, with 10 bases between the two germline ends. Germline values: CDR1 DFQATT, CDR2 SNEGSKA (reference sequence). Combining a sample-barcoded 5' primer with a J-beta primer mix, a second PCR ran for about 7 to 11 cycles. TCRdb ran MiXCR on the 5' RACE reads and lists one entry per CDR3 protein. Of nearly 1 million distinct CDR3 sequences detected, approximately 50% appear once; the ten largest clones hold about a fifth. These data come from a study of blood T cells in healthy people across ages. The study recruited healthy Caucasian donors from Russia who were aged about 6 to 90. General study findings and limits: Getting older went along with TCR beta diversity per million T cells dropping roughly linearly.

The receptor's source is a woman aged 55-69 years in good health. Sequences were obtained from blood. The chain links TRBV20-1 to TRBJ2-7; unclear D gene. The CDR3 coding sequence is TGCAGTGGGGCGCTAAGCTCCTACGAGCAGTACTTC. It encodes CSGALSSYEQYF.